This TCR beta chain is drawn from a study of blood T cell repertoires in COVID-19. Looking at the study overall: Spain, Italy and the United States supplied samples that represented acute and convalescent COVID-19. Nucleic acid was either cDNA or gDNA, and it came from T cells, B-cell-depleted T cells, or PBMCs.

The length of the CDR3 is 14 residues. The germline CDR1 and CDR2 sequences are MRHNA and SNTAGT. Trimming shortened V by 0 bases and J by 3 bases, and 5 bases separated the two germline ends. Study processing details: Estimation of nucleated cell counts relied on the amplification of reference gene primers. Here immunoSEQ multiplex PCR was the method, and the copy in TCRdb shows in-frame clones only, minus some. The V and J calls and clone size were taken over from that table, and D and trimming were inferred from the DNA. The sample lists about 70,000 clones; about 90% were seen once. The sample consisted of peripheral blood. This sequence originates from a human donor in a cohort sampled during active COVID-19. This sequence joins TRBV6-4 and TRBJ2-2, with TRBD1 as a possible D gene (5 bases). CDR3: CASSDSQDTGELFF. For the CDR3, the DNA is TGTGCCAGCAGTGACTCACAGGACACCGGGGAGCTGTTTTTT.